The 13 T cell receptor beta chains below all came from one sample that was sequenced in a study of T cell repertoires in ileal Crohn's disease. Generated by immunoSEQ multiplex PCR, the TCRdb table keeps only in-frame clones and is missing some. The table lists approximately 3,200 clones, about four fifths of them singletons. Specified time point: proximal margin of the surgical specimen (macroscopically non-inflamed). The sample comprised ileal tissue. The receptors come from an adult with Crohn's disease.

The chain has TRBV14 and TRBJ1-1, with TRBD1 identical over 8 bases. The CDR3 covers 15 residues. Trimming removed 2 bases from V and 4 bases from J; junction bases left unmatched: 6. Germline assignment: CDR1 SGHDN and CDR2 FVKESK. CDR3 sequence reads: CASSQQGAFITEAFF. As DNA, the CDR3 is TGTGCCAGCAGCCAACAGGGGGCCTTTATCACTGAAGCTTTCTTT.

By sample fraction, this clone is medium-sized. The V and J genes are TRBV7-6 and TRBJ1-4; D uncertain. V lost 1 base to trimming and J lost 6 bases, with 12 bases between them. Germline lookup yields CDR1 SGHVS and CDR2 FNYEAQ. CDR3 length: 15 amino acids. The chain's CDR3 is CASSLEIGVYEKLFF. DNA of the CDR3: TGTGCCAGCAGCTTAGAAATTGGCGTCTATGAAAAACTGTTTTTT.

V is TRBV19 and J is TRBJ1-1; 7 bases align to TRBD1. The germline CDR1 and CDR2 sequences are LNHDA and SQIVND (reference sequence). CDR3 length: 13 amino acids. V gave up 4 bases and J gave up 3 bases; unmatched junction bases: 2. CDR3 in DNA: TGTGCCAGTAGTAGTACAGGGGACACTGAAGCTTTCTTT. Translating it yields CASSSTGDTEAFF.

This clone has more than one count but fewer than ten. This chain joins TRBV28 and TRBJ2-7; 15 bases align to TRBD2. Germline CDR1 reads MDHEN; CDR2 reads SYDVKM. With 3 bases clipped from V and 7 bases from J, the junction kept 4 bases outside the gene matches. This CDR3 is built from 15 residues. The CDR3 DNA reads as TGTGCCAGCAGTTTCGGACTAGCGGGGGGGCGTGAGCAGTACTTC. Translation: CASSFGLAGGREQYF.

This CDR3 reads CASSFGRALDTQYF. CDR3 sequence (DNA): TGTGCCAGCAGCTTCGGTAGGGCTCTAGATACGCAGTATTTT. This chain links TRBV7-9 with TRBJ2-3, with D unclear. The CDR3 totals 14 residues. Deletions cut 3 bases from V and 5 bases from J, with 12 bases between. CDR1 is SEHNR, CDR2 FQNEAQ, per germline (reference sequence). Together with reference TRBV7-9 and TRBJ2-3, the CDR3 gives the full variable domain: DTGVSQNPRHKITKRGQNVTFRCDPISEHNRLYWYRQTLGQGPEFLTYFQNEAQLEKSRLLSDRFSAERPKGSFSTLEIQRTEQGDSAMYLCASSFGRALDTQYFGPGTRLTVL.

For the CDR3, the DNA is TGTGCCAGCAGCTTTGCGACTAGCGAACGCACCGGGGAGCTGTTTTTT. Translation gives CASSFATSERTGELFF. The chain recombines TRBV7-4 with TRBJ2-2; 8 nucleotides agree with TRBD2. After removal of 3 bases from V and 4 bases from J, the junction contained 7 bases not matched to a gene. CDR1 is SGHVT, CDR2 SQSDAQ, per germline. The CDR3 covers 16 residues.

This clone appeared a single time. The V call is TRBV14, the J call TRBJ2-2; 9 positions agree with TRBD2. Germline V gene sequence: CDR1 SGHDN, CDR2 FVKESK. With V trimmed by 5 bases and J by 4 bases, 5 bases remained unmatched. The CDR3 extends over 15 amino acids. The CDR3 protein is CASSLAGVRTGELFF. DNA for the CDR3: TGTGCCAGCAGCTTAGCGGGGGTTCGCACCGGGGAGCTGTTTTTT.

This clone was seen a single time. This chain uses TRBV2 with TRBJ2-7; 7 bases are a match to TRBD1. The CDR3 has 14 residues. The V and J ends lost 5 bases and 1 base, in that order; junction bases with no gene match: 5. Germline lookup yields CDR1 SNHLY and CDR2 FYNNEI. The CDR3: CASSTGTASYEQYF. The CDR3 bases are TGTGCCAGCAGTACCGGGACAGCTTCCTACGAGCAGTACTTC. Drawing the rest from reference TRBV2 and TRBJ2-7, the complete variable domain is EPEVTQTPSHQVTQMGQEVILRCVPISNHLYFYWYRQILGQKVEFLVSFYNNEISEKSEIFDDQFSVERPDGSNFTLKIRSTKLEDSAMYFCASSTGTASYEQYFGPGTRLTVT.

The gene calls are TRBV18 and TRBJ2-7, with D unclear. CDR3 length: 14 residues. The germline V gene encodes CDR1 KGHSH and CDR2 LQKENI. V gave up 1 base and J gave up 3 bases, with 10 bases separating them. The DNA for the CDR3 is TGTGCCAGCTCACCACAAGAAGTAAGCTACGAGCAGTACTTC. The encoded protein is CASSPQEVSYEQYF.

The chain has TRBV5-1 and TRBJ2-5, with D possibly matching TRBD2 (6 bases). V was trimmed by 3 bases and J by 5 bases, leaving 11 bases between them. The CDR3 is 13 residues long. Germline CDR1 is SGHRS and CDR2 is YFSETQ. CDR3: CASSSGDAETQYF. CDR3 nucleotide sequence: TGCGCCAGCAGCTCGGGGGACGCGGAGACCCAGTACTTC.

V usage is TRBV21-1 and J usage is TRBJ2-5; the table's D call of TRBD2 was not tested on the DNA. TRBV21-1 is recorded as a pseudogene. The CDR3 spans 15 residues. The CDR3: CASSPGLAGLVPQYF. For the CDR3, the DNA is TGTGCCAGCAGCCCTGGACTAGCGGGGCTGGTGCCCCAGTACTTC.

This chain joins TRBV19 and TRBJ1-5; D is unresolved. The CDR3 covers 14 residues. Germline-derived CDR1 and CDR2 are LNHDA and SQIVND (reference sequence). Trimming cost V 5 bases and J 5 bases, with 13 bases left between them. Here the CDR3 reads CASSPLQQDQPQHF. The CDR3 nucleotides read TGTGCCAGTAGTCCCCTACAGCAGGATCAGCCCCAGCATTTT.

The V gene is TRBV5-4, the J gene TRBJ2-3; 7 nucleotides align to TRBD2. The CDR3 is made up of 15 amino acids. Trimming removed 4 bases from V and 5 bases from J; junction bases left unmatched: 10. CDR1 and CDR2 from the germline V gene are SGHNT and YYREEE (reference sequence). This CDR3 reads CASSRVAGARDTQYF. The CDR3, as DNA: TGTGCCAGCAGCCGGGTGGCGGGAGCGAGAGATACGCAGTATTTT. The full variable domain, with the rest looked up from reference TRBV5-4 and TRBJ2-3, is ETGVTQSPTHLIKTRGQQVTLRCSSQSGHNTVSWYQQALGQGPQFIFQYYREEENGRGNFPPRFSGLQFPNYSSELNVNALELDDSALYLCASSRVAGARDTQYFGPGTRLTVL.